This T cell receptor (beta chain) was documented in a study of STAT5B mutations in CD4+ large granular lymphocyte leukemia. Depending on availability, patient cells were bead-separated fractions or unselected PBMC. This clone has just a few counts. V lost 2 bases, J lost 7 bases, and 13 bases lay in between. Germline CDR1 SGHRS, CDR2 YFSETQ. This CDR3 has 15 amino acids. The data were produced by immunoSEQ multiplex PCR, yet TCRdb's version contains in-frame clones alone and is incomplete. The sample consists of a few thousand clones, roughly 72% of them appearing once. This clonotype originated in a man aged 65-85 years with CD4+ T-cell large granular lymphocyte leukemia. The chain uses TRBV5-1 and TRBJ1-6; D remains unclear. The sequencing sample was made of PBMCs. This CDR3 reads CASSFSSQMNSPLHF. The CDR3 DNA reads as TGCGCCAGCAGCTTCTCCAGCCAAATGAATTCACCCCTCCACTTT.